Listed below are T cell receptor beta chains from one sample, sequenced in a study of blood T cell repertoires in COVID-19. Some clones are missing from TCRdb's copy, which holds only in-frame ones; the method was immunoSEQ multiplex PCR. The table lists under 95,000 clones, roughly 87% of them singletons. The sample consisted of peripheral blood. These receptors all stem from a man over 45 with acute or convalescent COVID-19. The CDR3 runs from the conserved cysteine through the conserved F or W. Each record gives: clone size, J gene, V gene, D gene, CDR3 DNA, CDR3 protein. A D gene is named only where the DNA matches it firmly. Rows give clone size only sometimes, using once, few, many, or a class for an expanded clone.

>once|TRBJ2-3|TRBV5-5|NA
TGTGCCAGCAGCTTGAGAGACTTGAGGACTATCTCGAGCGGAACAGATACGCAGTATTTT
CASSLRDLRTISSGTDTQYF
>once|TRBJ1-5|TRBV27|NA
TGTGCCAGCAGTTTTTCGGGCAATCAGCCCCAGCATTTT
CASSFSGNQPQHF
>NA|TRBJ2-7|TRBV18|TRBD1
TGTGCCAGCTCACCACGGGACAGGGGGAACGAGCAGTACTTC
CASSPRDRGNEQYF
>NA|TRBJ2-1|TRBV27|TRBD2
TGTGCCAGCGCATTAGCGGGGGGGGCTTACAATGAGCAGTTCTTC
CASALAGGAYNEQFF
>few|TRBJ1-1|TRBV27|TRBD1
TGTGCCAGCAGTTTATCTGGACAGGTTAACAGGGAAGCTTTCTTT
CASSLSGQVNREAFF
>NA|TRBJ2-7|TRBV5-1|NA
TGCGCCAGCAGCTTGGACCTGACAGGCACTAGCGAGCAGTACTTC
CASSLDLTGTSEQYF
>NA|TRBJ2-5|TRBV20-1|TRBD2
TGCAGTGCTAGTACTAGCGGGGGAATGGAGACCCAGTACTTC
CSASTSGGMETQYF
>few|TRBJ1-2|TRBV3-1/TRBV3-2|NA
TGTGCCAGCACAGGGCGGGGTGGCTACACCTTC
CASTGRGGYTF
>NA|TRBJ2-1|TRBV7-9|TRBD2
TGTGCCAGCAGCACTAGCGGGAGGGCCGGGGATGAGCAGTTCTTC
CASSTSGRAGDEQFF
>NA|TRBJ1-5|TRBV4-1|TRBD1
TGCGCCAGCGGAGACAGGGCGAGCAATCAGCCCCAGCATTTT
CASGDRASNQPQHF
>NA|TRBJ2-7|TRBV7-9|TRBD1
TGTGCCAGCAGCTTAGCCGGGACAGGGCCTAAGTACGAGCAGTACTTC
CASSLAGTGPKYEQYF
>few|TRBJ2-7|TRBV7-9|NA
TGTGCCAGCAGCTTAGATAGAGACGAGCAGTACTTC
CASSLDRDEQYF
>once|TRBJ2-1|TRBV24-1|TRBD1
TGTGCCACCAGTGGGACAGGGGGGAACAATGAGCAGTTCTTC
CATSGTGGNNEQFF
>NA|TRBJ2-1|TRBV19|NA
TGTGCCAGTAGTGCCGGGACTTCCTACAATGAGCAGTTCTTC
CASSAGTSYNEQFF
>NA|TRBJ1-4|TRBV9|TRBD1
TGTGCCAGCAGCGTCGCGGGACAGAATAATGAAAAACTGTTTTTT
CASSVAGQNNEKLFF
>NA|TRBJ1-2|TRBV19|NA
TGTGCCAGTAGTATACGACGGACAGAGACATTTGAGGGCTACACCTTC
CASSIRRTETFEGYTF
>NA|TRBJ1-2|TRBV20-1|NA
TGCAGTGGTACAGCTTACTATGGCTACACCTTC
CSGTAYYGYTF
>once|TRBJ1-1|TRBV19|NA
TGTGCCAGTAGTTTCCGGGAGGGCGGCGCTGAAGCTTTCTTT
CASSFREGGAEAFF
>NA|TRBJ1-6|TRBV4-3|NA
TGCGCCAGCAGCCAAGAAGGGGCCAGGGTAGGTTCACCCCTCCACTTT
CASSQEGARVGSPLHF
>NA|TRBJ2-5|TRBV7-6|NA
TGTGCCAGCAGCCCGGACGTTCTGGGGGGGGCTCCAGAGACCCAGTACTTC
CASSPDVLGGAPETQYF
>NA|TRBJ2-3|TRBV27|NA
TGTGCCAGCAGAGAGGCAGGGAACACAGATACGCAGTATTTT
CASREAGNTDTQYF
>NA|TRBJ1-4|TRBV19|TRBD1
TGTGCCAGTAAACCGACAGGGTCTAATGAAAAACTGTTTTTT
CASKPTGSNEKLFF
>NA|TRBJ1-1|TRBV7-2|TRBD1
TGTGCCAGCAGCCCCCGACAGGGGCTGAACACTGAAGCTTTCTTT
CASSPRQGLNTEAFF
>NA|TRBJ2-6|TRBV30|NA
TGTGCCTGGAGTACCACAGGGACCTCTGGGGCCAACGTCCTGACTTTC
CAWSTTGTSGANVLTF
>NA|TRBJ2-5|TRBV7-3|NA
TGTGCCAGCAGCTTAACATCCAGTCAAGAGACCCAGTACTTC
CASSLTSSQETQYF